This TCR beta chain was captured by sequencing in a study of spatial heterogeneity in lung cancer. As for the study in general: Raw sequencing reads included, on average, more than eight appearances of each unique TCR and UMI combination.

Findings and caveats of the study: Counts of expanded alpha and beta TCRs within tumors tracked the tumor nonsynonymous mutation count. Ubiquitous nonsynonymous mutations were tracked by counts of ubiquitous expanded TCRs, and regional ones by counts of regional expanded TCRs.

Time point denoted: sample taken at primary tumor resection. The donor population consisted of over 55 patients with untreated, early-stage non-small cell lung cancer. Researchers sequenced whole RNA taken from tumor, nontumor lung or frozen PBMC without sorting. TCRdb independently ran MiXCR on the 5' RACE reads; one entry per CDR3 protein. The data hold roughly 2,200 distinct CDR3 sequences, with roughly 23% observed a single time. In its sample, this clonotype is medium-sized. Its antigen is unidentified. With the library built for alpha chains, this beta chain is off target and its frequency is not meaningful. Trimming pared 7 bases from V and 2 bases from J, leaving 11 bases between. There are 13 residues in the CDR3. Germline assignment: CDR1 MNHNY and CDR2 SVGAGI (reference sequence).

The sequences come from lung tumor tissue, collected at surgery. This chain joins TRBV6-6 and TRBJ1-1; no reliable D call. The clonotype comes from a male donor with early-stage non-small cell lung cancer. The CDR3: CASTPRRNTEAFF. DNA for the CDR3: TGTGCCAGCACCCCTCGGCGAAACACTGAAGCTTTCTTT.